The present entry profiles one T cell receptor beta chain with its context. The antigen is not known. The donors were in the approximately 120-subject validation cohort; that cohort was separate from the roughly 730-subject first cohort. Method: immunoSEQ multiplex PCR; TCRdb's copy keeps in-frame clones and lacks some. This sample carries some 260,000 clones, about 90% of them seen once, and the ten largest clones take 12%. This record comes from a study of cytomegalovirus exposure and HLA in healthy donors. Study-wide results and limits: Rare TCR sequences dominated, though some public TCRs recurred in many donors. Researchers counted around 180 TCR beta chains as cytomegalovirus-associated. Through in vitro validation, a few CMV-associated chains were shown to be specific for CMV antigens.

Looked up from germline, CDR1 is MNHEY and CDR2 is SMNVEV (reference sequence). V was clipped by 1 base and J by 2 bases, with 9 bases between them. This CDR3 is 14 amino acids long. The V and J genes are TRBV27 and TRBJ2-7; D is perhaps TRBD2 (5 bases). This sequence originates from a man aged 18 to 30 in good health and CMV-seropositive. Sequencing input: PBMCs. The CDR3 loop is CASSLYDGTYEQYF. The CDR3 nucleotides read TGTGCCAGCAGTTTATACGACGGGACCTACGAGCAGTACTTC.